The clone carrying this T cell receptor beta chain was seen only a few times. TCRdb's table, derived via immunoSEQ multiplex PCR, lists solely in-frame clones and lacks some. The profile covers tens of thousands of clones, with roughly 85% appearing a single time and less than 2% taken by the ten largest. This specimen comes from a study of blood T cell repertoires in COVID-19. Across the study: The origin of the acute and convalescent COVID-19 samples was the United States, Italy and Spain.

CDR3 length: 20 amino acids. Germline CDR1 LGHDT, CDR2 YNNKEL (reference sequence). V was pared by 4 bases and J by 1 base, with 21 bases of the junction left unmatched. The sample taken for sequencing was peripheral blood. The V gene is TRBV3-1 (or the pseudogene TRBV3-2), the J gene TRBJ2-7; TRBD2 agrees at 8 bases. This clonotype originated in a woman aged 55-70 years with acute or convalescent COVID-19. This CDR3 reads CASSRQLTGEPGLGSYEQYF. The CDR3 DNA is TGTGCCAGCAGCCGCCAATTAACGGGCGAACCGGGACTAGGGTCCTACGAGCAGTACTTC.